This passage covers 8 T cell receptor beta chains from one sample sequenced in a study of glioma-infiltrating T cells. Amplification of TCR alpha and beta CDR3 regions from RNA used iRepertoire nested multiplex PCR. TCRdb itself ran the multiplex PCR reads through MiXCR, one entry per CDR3 protein. The sample gives some 190,000 distinct CDR3 sequences, more than 25% of which show up once; roughly a fifth is in the top ten. The sample consisted of glioma tissue, nonneoplastic brain tissue, or PBMCs (not recorded which). The source is a human donor with low-grade glioma or glioblastoma, undergoing nonglioma brain surgery, or in good health (not recorded which).

This chain uses TRBV10-3 with TRBJ2-5, with a weak D call TRBD2 (6 bases). The CDR3 length is 14 residues. Trimming removed 3 bases at V and 9 bases at J, with 17 bases between. Per germline, CDR1 ENHRY and CDR2 SYGVKD. Written as DNA, the CDR3 is TGTGCCATCAGTGAAAAGTTCCTATGGGAGGCCCAGTACTTC. Protein sequence: CAISEKFLWEAQYF.

This clonotype was detected a few times. V and J are TRBV19 and TRBJ2-3, with 7 bases identical to TRBD2. Germline CDR1 reads LNHDA; CDR2 reads SQIVND (reference sequence). After removal of 4 bases from V and 4 bases from J, the junction contained 11 bases not matched to a gene. The CDR3 is 16 residues long. CDR3 loop: CASSTSARGGPDTQYF. The CDR3 nucleotides are TGTGCCAGTAGTACCTCGGCGCGGGGAGGGCCAGATACGCAGTATTTT.

Many counts were recorded for this clonotype. This rearrangement joins TRBV5-5 to TRBJ2-3, with 7 bases that match TRBD1. Trimming removed 1 base from V and 4 bases from J; junction bases left unmatched: 3. Per germline, CDR1 SGHKS and CDR2 YYEKEE (reference sequence). The CDR3 sequence is 14 residues long. The CDR3: CASSLLQGSDTQYF. CDR3 DNA sequence: TGTGCCAGCAGCTTGTTACAGGGGTCAGATACGCAGTATTTT.

The J gene is TRBJ2-6, the V gene TRBV28; TRBD1 agrees at 9 bases. Germline V gene data show CDR1 as MDHEN and CDR2 as SYDVKM. Trimming took 3 bases from V and 2 from J; bases not matched to a gene: 11. CDR3 length: 19 residues. The CDR3 spells CASSFLPGQGVTGANVLTF. CDR3 in DNA: TGTGCCAGCAGTTTCCTTCCGGGACAGGGAGTAACTGGGGCCAACGTCCTGACTTTC.

At least ten counts were recorded for this clonotype. The J gene is TRBJ2-7, the V gene TRBV4-3, with 7 bases fitting TRBD2. The V gene's germline CDR1 is LGHNA and CDR2 YSLEER. Unmatched junction bases numbered 7, after V lost 1 base and J lost 4 bases. The CDR3 length is 15 residues. CDR3 sequence (DNA): TGCGCCAGCAGCCAAGTTATCGGACTAGAGTACGAGCAGTACTTC. It translates to CASSQVIGLEYEQYF.

In regard to this clonotype: This sequence may be a read error, since a much larger clone differs from it by one base. This chain uses TRBV6-5 with TRBJ2-7; TRBD1 is a possible D gene (5 bases). Germline loops: CDR1 MNHEY, CDR2 SVGAGI. The length of the CDR3 is 14 residues. The CDR3 nucleotides are TGTGCCAGAAGTTCGGCAGGGATACACTACGAGCAGTACTTC. Amino acid sequence: CARSSAGIHYEQYF.

There are many counts of this clonotype. The chain recombines TRBV19 with TRBJ1-5; no clear D gene. The CDR3 is 13 amino acids. Germline CDR1 is LNHDA and CDR2 is SQIVND (reference sequence). V was pared by 8 bases and J by 5 bases, with 13 bases between. CDR3 amino acids: CASGPLRYQPQHF. CDR3 nucleotide sequence: TGTGCCAGTGGGCCCCTGCGGTATCAGCCCCAGCATTTT.

This clonotype was detected many times. This chain connects TRBV19 to TRBJ2-1; D uncertain. Between the trimmed V and J ends, which lost 4 bases and 1 base, there was a span of 11 bases. Germline V gene data show CDR1 as LNHDA and CDR2 as SQIVND (reference sequence). The CDR3 runs to 15 residues. The CDR3, as DNA: TGTGCCAGTAGTAGTAACGGGCTTTCCTACAATGAGCAGTTCTTC. It yields the protein CASSSNGLSYNEQFF.